One TCR beta chain is described in this entry. These data are taken from a study of blood T cell repertoires in COVID-19. The wider study: Whether acute or convalescent, the COVID-19 samples came from the United States, Italy and Spain. From T cells, B-cell-depleted T cells, or PBMCs came the material, which was cDNA or gDNA.

Original handling: From reference gene primer amplification, estimates of nucleated cell counts were derived. TCRdb keeps only in-frame clones here, not all; method: immunoSEQ multiplex PCR. D and trimming come from the DNA, and the V and J calls and clone size come from that table. This sample yields 80,000 to 95,000 clones, of which around 84% are seen a single time; over 35% belongs to the top ten. The J segment lost 3 bases and the V segment lost 5 bases, leaving 6 bases of the junction unmatched. This CDR3 comprises 14 residues. Germline V CDR1 and CDR2: SGHVS, FNYEAQ. The chain is built from TRBV7-6 and TRBJ1-1, with 7 positions matching TRBD1. The source of this sequence is a man of 80 years or more with acute or convalescent COVID-19. Specimen: peripheral blood. The CDR3 region has the DNA TGTGCCAGCAGCCCCACAGGGGAGGACACTGAAGCTTTCTTT. Translation: CASSPTGEDTEAFF.